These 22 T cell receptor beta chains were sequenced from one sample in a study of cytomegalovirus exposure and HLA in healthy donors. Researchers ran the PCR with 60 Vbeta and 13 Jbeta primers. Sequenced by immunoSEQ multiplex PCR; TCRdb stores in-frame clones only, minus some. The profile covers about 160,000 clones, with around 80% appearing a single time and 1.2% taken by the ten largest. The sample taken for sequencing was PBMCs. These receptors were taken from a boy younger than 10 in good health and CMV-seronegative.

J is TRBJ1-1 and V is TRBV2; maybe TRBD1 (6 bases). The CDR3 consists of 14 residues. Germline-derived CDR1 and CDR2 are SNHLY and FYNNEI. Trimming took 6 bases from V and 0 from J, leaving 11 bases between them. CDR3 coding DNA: TGTGCCAGCAGCGAGGACAGTCTGAACACTGAAGCTTTCTTT. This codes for CASSEDSLNTEAFF.

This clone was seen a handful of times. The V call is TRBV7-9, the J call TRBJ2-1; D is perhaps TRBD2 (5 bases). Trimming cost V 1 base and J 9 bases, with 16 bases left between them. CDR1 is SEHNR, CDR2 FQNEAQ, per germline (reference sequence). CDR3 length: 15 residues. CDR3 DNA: TGTGCCAGCAGCTTAGGGAGCGGCCTAACCTTTGAGCAGTTCTTC. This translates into CASSLGSGLTFEQFF.

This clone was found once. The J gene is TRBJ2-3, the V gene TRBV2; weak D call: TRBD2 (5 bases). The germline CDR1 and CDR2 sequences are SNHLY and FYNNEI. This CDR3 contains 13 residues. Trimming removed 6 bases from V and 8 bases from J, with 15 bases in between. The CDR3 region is CASSKDLAATQYF. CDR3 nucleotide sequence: TGTGCCAGCAGCAAAGACCTAGCTGCTACGCAGTATTTT.

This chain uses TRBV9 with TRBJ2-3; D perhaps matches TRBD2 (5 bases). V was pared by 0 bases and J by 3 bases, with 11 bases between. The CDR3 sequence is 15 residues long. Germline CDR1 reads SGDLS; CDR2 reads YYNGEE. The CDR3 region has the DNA TGTGCCAGCAGCGTAGGAGGGAGATTGACAGATACGCAGTATTTT. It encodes CASSVGGRLTDTQYF.

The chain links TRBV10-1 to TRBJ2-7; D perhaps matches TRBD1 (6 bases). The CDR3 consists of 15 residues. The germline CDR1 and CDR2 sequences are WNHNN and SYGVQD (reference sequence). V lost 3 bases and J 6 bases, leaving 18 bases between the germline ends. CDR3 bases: TGCGCCAGCAGTGACCCCGATGTGGGGGCGGTCGAGCAGTACGTC. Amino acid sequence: CASSDPDVGAVEQYV.

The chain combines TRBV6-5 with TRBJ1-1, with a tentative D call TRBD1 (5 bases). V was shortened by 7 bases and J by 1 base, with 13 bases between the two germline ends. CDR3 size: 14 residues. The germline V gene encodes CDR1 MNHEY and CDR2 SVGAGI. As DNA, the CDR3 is TGTGCCAGCAAACCCCAAACAGGGAACACTGAAGCTTTCTTT. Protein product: CASKPQTGNTEAFF.

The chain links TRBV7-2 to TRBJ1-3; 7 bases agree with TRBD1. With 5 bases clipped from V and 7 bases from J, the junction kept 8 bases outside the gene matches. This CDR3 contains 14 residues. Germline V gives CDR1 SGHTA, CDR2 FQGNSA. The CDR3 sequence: CASSIRQGLNTIYF. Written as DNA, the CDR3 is TGTGCCAGCAGCATACGACAGGGACTGAACACCATATATTTT.

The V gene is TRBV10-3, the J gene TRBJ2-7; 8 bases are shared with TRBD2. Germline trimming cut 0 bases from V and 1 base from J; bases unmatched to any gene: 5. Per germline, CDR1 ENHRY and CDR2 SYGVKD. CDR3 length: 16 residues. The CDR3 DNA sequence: TGTGCCATCAGTGAGTCATCAGCGGGGGTTTCCTACGAGCAGTACTTC. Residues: CAISESSAGVSYEQYF.

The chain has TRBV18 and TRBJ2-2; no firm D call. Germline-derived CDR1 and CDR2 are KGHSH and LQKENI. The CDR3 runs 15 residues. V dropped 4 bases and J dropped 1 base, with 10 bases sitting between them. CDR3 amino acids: CASSRGPRNTGELFF. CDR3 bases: TGTGCCAGCTCACGTGGGCCAAGGAACACCGGGGAGCTGTTTTTT.

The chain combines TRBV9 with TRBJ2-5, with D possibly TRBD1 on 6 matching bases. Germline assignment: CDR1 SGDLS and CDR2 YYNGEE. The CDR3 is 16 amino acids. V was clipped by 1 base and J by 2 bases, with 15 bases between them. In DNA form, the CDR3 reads TGTGCCAGCAGCGTAAGAGCACAGGGTGGTCAAGAGACCCAGTACTTC. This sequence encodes CASSVRAQGGQETQYF.

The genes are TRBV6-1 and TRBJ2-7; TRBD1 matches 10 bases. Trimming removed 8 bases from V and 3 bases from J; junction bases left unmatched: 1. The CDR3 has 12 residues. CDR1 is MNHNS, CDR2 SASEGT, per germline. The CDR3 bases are TGTGCCAGCGGGGACAGGGGCTACGAGCAGTACGTC. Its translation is CASGDRGYEQYV.

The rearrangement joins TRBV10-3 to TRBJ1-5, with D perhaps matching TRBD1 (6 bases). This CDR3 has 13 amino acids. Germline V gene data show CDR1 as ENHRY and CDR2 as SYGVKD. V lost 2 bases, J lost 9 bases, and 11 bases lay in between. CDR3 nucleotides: TGTGCCATCAGTGAGAAAGGGGGTGGGCCCCAGCATTTT. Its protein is CAISEKGGGPQHF.

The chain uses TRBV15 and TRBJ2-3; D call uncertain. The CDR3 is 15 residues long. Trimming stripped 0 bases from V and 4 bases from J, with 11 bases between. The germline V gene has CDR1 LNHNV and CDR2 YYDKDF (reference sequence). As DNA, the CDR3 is TGTGCCACCAGCAGAGATTTAACAATTCCAGATACGCAGTATTTT. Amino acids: CATSRDLTIPDTQYF.

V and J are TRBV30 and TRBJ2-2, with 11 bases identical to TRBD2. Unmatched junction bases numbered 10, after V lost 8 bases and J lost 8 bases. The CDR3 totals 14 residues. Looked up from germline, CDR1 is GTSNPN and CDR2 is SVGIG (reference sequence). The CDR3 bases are TGTGCCCGGGAGGGACTAGCGGATGGGGGGGAGCTGTTTTTT. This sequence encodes CAREGLADGGELFF.

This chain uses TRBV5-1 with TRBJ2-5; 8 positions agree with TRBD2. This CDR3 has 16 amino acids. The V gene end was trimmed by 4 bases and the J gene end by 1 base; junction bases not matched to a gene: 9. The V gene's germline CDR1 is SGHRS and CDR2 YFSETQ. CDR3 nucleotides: TGCGCCAGCAGCATTGGGGCGGGGGGCCCCCAAGAGACCCAGTACTTC. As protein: CASSIGAGGPQETQYF.

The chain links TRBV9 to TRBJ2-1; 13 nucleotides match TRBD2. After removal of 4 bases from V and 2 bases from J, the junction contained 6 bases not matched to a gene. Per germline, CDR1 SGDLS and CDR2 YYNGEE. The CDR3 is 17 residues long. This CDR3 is CASSSRLAGGAYNEQFF. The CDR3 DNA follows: TGTGCCAGCAGCTCCAGACTAGCGGGAGGAGCCTACAATGAGCAGTTCTTC.

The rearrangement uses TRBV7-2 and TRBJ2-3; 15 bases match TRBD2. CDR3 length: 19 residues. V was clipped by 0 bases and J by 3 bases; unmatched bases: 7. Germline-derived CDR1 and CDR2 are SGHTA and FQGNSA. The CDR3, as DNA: TGTGCCAGCAGCTTAGCGGGACTAGCGGGAGGATGGCGGACAGATACGCAGTATTTT. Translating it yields CASSLAGLAGGWRTDTQYF.

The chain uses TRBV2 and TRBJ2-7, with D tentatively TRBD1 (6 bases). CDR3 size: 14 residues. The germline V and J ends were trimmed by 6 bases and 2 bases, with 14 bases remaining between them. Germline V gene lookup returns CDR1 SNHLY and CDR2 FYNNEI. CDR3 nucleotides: TGTGCCAGCAGCAAGGAACAGGGCCCCTACGAGCAGTACTTC. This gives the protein CASSKEQGPYEQYF. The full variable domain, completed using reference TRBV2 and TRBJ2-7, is EPEVTQTPSHQVTQMGQEVILRCVPISNHLYFYWYRQILGQKVEFLVSFYNNEISEKSEIFDDQFSVERPDGSNFTLKIRSTKLEDSAMYFCASSKEQGPYEQYFGPGTRLTVT.

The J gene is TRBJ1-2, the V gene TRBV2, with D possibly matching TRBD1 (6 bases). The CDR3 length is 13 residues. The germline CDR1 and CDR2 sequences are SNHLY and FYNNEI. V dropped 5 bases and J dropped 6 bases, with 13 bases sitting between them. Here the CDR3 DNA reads TGTGCCAGCAGTCAACAGGGTATCGATGGCTACACCTTC. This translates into CASSQQGIDGYTF.

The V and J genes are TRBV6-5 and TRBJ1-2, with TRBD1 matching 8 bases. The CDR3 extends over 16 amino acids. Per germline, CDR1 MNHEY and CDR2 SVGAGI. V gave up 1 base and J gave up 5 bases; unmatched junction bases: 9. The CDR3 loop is CASSYWGQAQLYGYTF. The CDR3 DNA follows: TGTGCCAGCAGTTACTGGGGACAGGCGCAATTATATGGCTACACCTTC.

CDR3 in amino acids: CASSTQTSGRRNEQFF. In nucleotides, the CDR3 is TGTGCCAGTAGTACCCAGACTAGCGGGAGACGCAATGAGCAGTTCTTC. The genes are TRBV19 and TRBJ2-1; 12 nucleotides agree with TRBD2. Germline CDR1 is LNHDA and CDR2 is SQIVND (reference sequence). The CDR3 extends over 16 amino acids. V was clipped by 4 bases and J by 6 bases; unmatched bases: 7.

Here the CDR3 reads CASSRDRGLTGNTIYF. The CDR3 region has the DNA TGTGCCAGCTCCCGGGACAGGGGGCTAACTGGAAACACCATATATTTT. J is TRBJ1-3 and V is TRBV18, with 12 bases identical to TRBD1. The ends lost 6 bases at V and 2 bases at J; junction bases unmatched: 5. Germline CDR1 and CDR2: KGHSH and LQKENI. CDR3 length equals 16 residues.